Detailed here is one T cell receptor beta chain. TCRdb's table, derived via immunoSEQ multiplex PCR, lists solely in-frame clones and lacks some. The sample records 70,000 to 95,000 clones, 87% being singletons. The record originates from a study of control samples from healthy donors and cancer patients. Sequenced sample: blood. This TCR came from a man in his forties or fifties in good health.

CDR3 protein: CASSPGGGNYGYTF. CDR3 DNA sequence: TGCGCCAGCAGCCCGGGGGGCGGTAACTATGGCTACACCTTC. The chain joins TRBV5-1 to TRBJ1-2, with D perhaps matching TRBD1 (6 bases). The V gene lost 4 bases and the J gene lost 1 base, with 11 bases spanning the gap. The CDR3 is made up of 14 amino acids. The germline V gene encodes CDR1 SGHRS and CDR2 YFSETQ.